This TCR beta chain comes out of a study of blood T cells in healthy people across ages. Alongside a J-beta primer mix, a sample-barcoded 5' primer served in a second PCR lasting about 7 to 12 cycles. TCRdb re-called the 5' RACE reads with MiXCR, one entry per CDR3 protein. This table holds about 680,000 distinct CDR3 sequences, roughly 50% found once. V was pared by 8 bases and J by 4 bases, with 18 bases between. This CDR3 region has 14 residues. CDR1 is DFQATT, CDR2 SNEGSKA, per germline (reference sequence). Study findings and constraints: Researchers judged that diversity estimates from one million T cells fell short of true values. The recorded TCR beta diversity per million T cells decreased in a roughly linear manner with age.

About this clonotype: Antigen: not known.

Caucasian, healthy and from Russia, the donors were aged between about 6 and 100. Total RNA was isolated from each sample in quantities of at least 5.5 micrograms. The chain joins TRBV20-1 to TRBJ1-5, with D unclear. Sample: blood. The TCR comes from a woman in her sixties in good health. The CDR3 DNA is TGCAGTTACCCCGCCGGCGGCCCGAATCAGCCCCAGCATTTT. It codes for CSYPAGGPNQPQHF.